These 16 T cell receptor beta chains share one sample of origin, sequenced in a study of blood T cell repertoires in COVID-19. Clones were read by immunoSEQ multiplex PCR, and TCRdb kept only the in-frame ones, dropping some. This sample has approximately 190,000 clones, with 70% to 90% found just once. What was sequenced was peripheral blood. These receptors were collected from a man between 65 and 85 years old with active or convalescent COVID-19.

V and J are TRBV11-2 and TRBJ1-2; 10 bases line up with TRBD1. The V gene end was trimmed by 6 bases and the J gene end by 2 bases; junction bases not matched to a gene: 12. The germline CDR1 and CDR2 sequences are SGHAT and FQNNGV. The CDR3 loop spans 17 amino acids. As DNA, the CDR3 is TGTGCCAGCAGTTCTCCGGGACAGGGGAGGTTGAACTATGGCTACACCTTC. Its translation is CASSSPGQGRLNYGYTF.

The V and J genes are TRBV6-5 and TRBJ1-5; D is perhaps TRBD1 (5 bases). The CDR3 has 14 amino acids. Trimming cost V 7 bases and J 2 bases, with 12 bases left between them. Looked up from germline, CDR1 is MNHEY and CDR2 is SVGAGI. This CDR3 is CASTDSFGNQPQHF. As DNA, the CDR3 is TGTGCCAGCACCGACAGTTTTGGCAATCAGCCCCAGCATTTT.

The V and J genes are TRBV3-1 (or the pseudogene TRBV3-2) and TRBJ2-7; 13 bases agree with TRBD2. The germline CDR1 and CDR2 sequences are LGHDT and YNNKEL (reference sequence). V was pared by 4 bases and J by 5 bases, with 8 bases of the junction left unmatched. The length of the CDR3 is 16 residues. In DNA, the CDR3 is TGTGCCAGCAGCCTGCGACTAGCGGGGGGATTCGACGAGCAGTACTTC. Translating it yields CASSLRLAGGFDEQYF.

This chain uses TRBV15 with TRBJ1-1, with D tentatively TRBD1 (6 bases). The germline gives CDR1 LNHNV, CDR2 YYDKDF (reference sequence). The germline V and J ends were trimmed by 6 bases and 1 base, with 18 bases remaining between them. The CDR3 loop spans 16 amino acids. This CDR3 reads CATRGGRISRNTEAFF. CDR3 DNA: TGTGCCACCAGAGGGGGAAGGATCAGTAGGAACACTGAAGCTTTCTTT.

This sequence joins TRBV3-1 (or the pseudogene TRBV3-2) and TRBJ1-1, with 8 positions matching TRBD1. This CDR3 contains 15 residues. Trimming took 2 bases from V and 3 from J; bases not matched to a gene: 5. Germline-derived CDR1 and CDR2 are LGHDT and YNNKEL (reference sequence). CDR3 sequence (DNA): TGTGCCAGCAGCCAATTCGGACAGGGTCACACTGAAGCTTTCTTT. Encoded protein: CASSQFGQGHTEAFF.

This chain joins TRBV2 and TRBJ2-7; 9 nucleotides agree with TRBD2. Germline lookup yields CDR1 SNHLY and CDR2 FYNNEI. The CDR3 is 16 amino acids. J was trimmed by 5 bases and V by 3 bases; bases with no gene match: 11. The DNA of the CDR3 is TGTGCCAGCAGTGAGTTTGATAGCGGGAGCGTCGACGAGCAGTACTTC. Protein: CASSEFDSGSVDEQYF.

This rearrangement joins TRBV2 to TRBJ1-5, with no clear D. Germline CDR1 reads SNHLY; CDR2 reads FYNNEI. The CDR3 covers 17 residues. V gave up 0 bases and J gave up 4 bases, with 16 bases separating them. Written as DNA, the CDR3 is TGTGCCAGCAGTGAAGCGCTTCTGTTACGGGTGAATCAGCCCCAGCATTTT. Amino acid sequence: CASSEALLLRVNQPQHF.

This rearrangement joins TRBV2 to TRBJ2-7; D may be TRBD1 (7 bases). The CDR3 has 13 amino acids. CDR1 and CDR2 (germline): SNHLY, FYNNEI. Trimming took 7 bases from V and 5 from J, leaving 15 bases between them. CDR3 nucleotides: TGTGCCAGCATATGGAGGGGGCGCGACGAGCAGTACTTC. Encoded protein: CASIWRGRDEQYF. The full variable domain, rest sourced from reference TRBV2 and TRBJ2-7, is EPEVTQTPSHQVTQMGQEVILRCVPISNHLYFYWYRQILGQKVEFLVSFYNNEISEKSEIFDDQFSVERPDGSNFTLKIRSTKLEDSAMYFCASIWRGRDEQYFGPGTRLTVT.

The J gene is TRBJ1-3, the V gene TRBV6-5; no definite D call. CDR3 length: 14 residues. Trimming pared 7 bases from V and 4 bases from J, leaving 14 bases between. In germline, CDR1 is MNHEY, CDR2 SVGAGI. CDR3 nucleotide sequence: TGTGCCAGCACCCCCGCGTTCTCCGGAAACACCATATATTTT. It is translated as CASTPAFSGNTIYF.

V and J are TRBV5-4 and TRBJ1-1, with 7 bases matching TRBD1. V lost 3 bases, J lost 1 base, and 3 bases stayed unmatched. This CDR3 is built from 14 residues. In germline, CDR1 is SGHNT, CDR2 YYREEE (reference sequence). The CDR3 region is CASSSGGGNTEAFF. In DNA, the CDR3 is TGTGCCAGCAGCTCAGGGGGTGGGAACACTGAAGCTTTCTTT.

Regarding this clone: In the same sample, other DNA sequences code for this CDR3. CDR3 sequence (DNA): TGTGCCAGCAGCTTAGTAGGGAGCTCCTACGAGCAGTACTTC. It specifies CASSLVGSSYEQYF. V usage is TRBV7-9 and J usage is TRBJ2-7, with D possibly TRBD2 on 5 matching bases. Germline CDR1 is SEHNR and CDR2 is FQNEAQ (reference sequence). V lost 1 base, J lost 0 bases, and 7 bases lay in between. CDR3 length equals 14 residues.

This clone was observed a handful of times. V is TRBV4-3 and J is TRBJ1-6, with D possibly being TRBD1 (6 bases). The ends were cut back, 0 bases at V and 6 bases at J, with 12 bases in the middle. This CDR3 is built from 16 residues. Germline CDR1 LGHNA, CDR2 YSLEER. The CDR3: CASSQDTQGCNSPLHF. CDR3 DNA: TGCGCCAGCAGCCAAGACACACAGGGTTGTAATTCACCCCTCCACTTT.

V gene TRBV30 combines with J gene TRBJ2-7, with 10 positions matching TRBD1. The CDR3 consists of 11 residues. CDR1 is GTSNPN, CDR2 SVGIG, per germline (reference sequence). Trimming at V came to 5 bases and at J to 8 bases, leaving 3 bases not matched to a gene. The CDR3 coding sequence is TGTGCCTGGGGAGACAGGGGGCAGCAGTACTTC. Amino acid sequence: CAWGDRGQQYF. Variable domain in full (rest from reference TRBV30 and TRBJ2-7): SQTIHQWPATLVQPVGSPLSLECTVEGTSNPNLYWYRQAAGRGLQLLFYSVGIGQISSEVPQNLSASRPQDRQFILSSKKLLLSDSGFYLCAWGDRGQQYFGPGTRLTVT.

This chain links TRBV2 with TRBJ2-7, with 10 bases identical to TRBD2. V was clipped by 4 bases and J by 3 bases; unmatched bases: 6. This CDR3 is 15 amino acids long. Germline V gives CDR1 SNHLY, CDR2 FYNNEI. DNA of the CDR3: TGTGCCAGCAGTGCCGGACTAGCGGAGAACTACGAGCAGTACTTC. The encoded protein is CASSAGLAENYEQYF.

This clone was picked up a small number of times. The V and J genes are TRBV2 and TRBJ1-4; 7 bases match TRBD1. V lost 2 bases, J lost 0 bases, and 9 bases stayed unmatched. Germline V gene data show CDR1 as SNHLY and CDR2 as FYNNEI. CDR3 length equals 18 residues. The CDR3: CASSERGQARATNEKLFF. CDR3 bases: TGTGCCAGCAGTGAACGAGGACAGGCTCGAGCAACTAATGAAAAACTGTTTTTT.

The chain uses TRBV7-9 and TRBJ1-1; TRBD1 aligns across 11 bases. The germline V gene has CDR1 SEHNR and CDR2 FQNEAQ (reference sequence). The CDR3 is 15 residues long. J gave up 5 bases and V 8 bases, and 10 bases lay outside the gene matches. The CDR3 is CASHGSGQGATEAFF. CDR3 nucleotide sequence: TGTGCCAGCCATGGTTCCGGACAGGGGGCAACTGAAGCTTTCTTT.